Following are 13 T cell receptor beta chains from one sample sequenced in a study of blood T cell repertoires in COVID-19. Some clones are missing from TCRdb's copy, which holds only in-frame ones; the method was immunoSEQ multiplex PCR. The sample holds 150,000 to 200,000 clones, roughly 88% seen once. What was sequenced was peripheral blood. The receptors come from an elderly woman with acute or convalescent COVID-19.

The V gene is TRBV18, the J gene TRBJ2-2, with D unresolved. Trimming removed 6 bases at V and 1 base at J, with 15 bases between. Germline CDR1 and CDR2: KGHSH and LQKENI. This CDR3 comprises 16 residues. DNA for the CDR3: TGTGCCAGCTCGCCTACCGGTACGGGGAACACCGGGGAGCTGTTTTTT. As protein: CASSPTGTGNTGELFF.

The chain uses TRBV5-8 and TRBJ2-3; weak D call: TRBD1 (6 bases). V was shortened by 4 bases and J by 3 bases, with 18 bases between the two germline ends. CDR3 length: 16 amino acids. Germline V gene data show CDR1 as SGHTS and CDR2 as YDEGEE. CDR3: CASSAALQGFTDTQYF. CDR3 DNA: TGTGCCAGCAGCGCGGCCCTACAGGGCTTTACAGATACGCAGTATTTT.

The CDR3 DNA reads TGTGCCAGCAGCCGCCACAGGGAAACTAACTATGGCTACACCTTC. Translating it yields CASSRHRETNYGYTF. V usage is TRBV3-1 (or the pseudogene TRBV3-2) and J usage is TRBJ1-2; tentative D call: TRBD1 (6 bases). CDR3 length equals 15 residues. Trimming stripped 4 bases from V and 0 bases from J, with 12 bases between. In germline, CDR1 is LGHDT, CDR2 YNNKEL (reference sequence).

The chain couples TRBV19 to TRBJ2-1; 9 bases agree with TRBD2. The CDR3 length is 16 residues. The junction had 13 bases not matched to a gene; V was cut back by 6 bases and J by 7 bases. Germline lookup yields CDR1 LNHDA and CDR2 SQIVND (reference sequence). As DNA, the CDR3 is TGTGCCAGTAGACAAGGCGGGAGGGCGGGAGGTAATGAGCAGTTCTTC. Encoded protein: CASRQGGRAGGNEQFF. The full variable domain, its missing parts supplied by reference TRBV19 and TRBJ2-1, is DGGITQSPKYLFRKEGQNVTLSCEQNLNHDAMYWYRQDPGQGLRLIYYSQIVNDFQKGDIAEGYSVSREKKESFPLTVTSAQKNPTAFYLCASRQGGRAGGNEQFFGPGTRLTVL.

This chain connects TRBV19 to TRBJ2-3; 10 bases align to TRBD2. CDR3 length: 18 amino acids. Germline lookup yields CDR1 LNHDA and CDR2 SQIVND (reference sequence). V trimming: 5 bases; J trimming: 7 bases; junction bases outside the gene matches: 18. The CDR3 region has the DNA TGTGCCAGTAGTCCGACTCGGACTAGCGGTAGTGAGAGGAATACGCAGTATTTT. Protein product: CASSPTRTSGSERNTQYF. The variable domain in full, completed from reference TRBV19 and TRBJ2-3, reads DGGITQSPKYLFRKEGQNVTLSCEQNLNHDAMYWYRQDPGQGLRLIYYSQIVNDFQKGDIAEGYSVSREKKESFPLTVTSAQKNPTAFYLCASSPTRTSGSERNTQYFGPGTRLTVL.

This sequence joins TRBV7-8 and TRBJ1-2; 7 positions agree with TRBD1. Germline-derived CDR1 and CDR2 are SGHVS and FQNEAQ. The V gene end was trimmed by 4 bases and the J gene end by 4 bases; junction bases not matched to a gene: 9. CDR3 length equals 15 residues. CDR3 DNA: TGTGCCAGCAGCTCCCCGAGAACAGGGGTCTATGGCTACACCTTC. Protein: CASSSPRTGVYGYTF.

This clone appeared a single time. The chain's CDR3 is CASTYRTNTEAFF. CDR3 nucleotides: TGTGCCAGCACCTACCGAACGAACACTGAAGCTTTCTTT. This chain links TRBV12-3 or TRBV12-4 with TRBJ1-1; no reliable D call. With 7 bases removed from V and 1 base from J, the gap between germline ends came to 10 bases. The CDR3 totals 13 residues.

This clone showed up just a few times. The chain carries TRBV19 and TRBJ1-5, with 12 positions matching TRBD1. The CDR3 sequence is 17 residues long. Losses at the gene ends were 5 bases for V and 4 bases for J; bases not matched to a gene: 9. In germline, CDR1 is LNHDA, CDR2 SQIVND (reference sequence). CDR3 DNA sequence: TGTGCCAGTAGTCCGGGACAGGGGGCAATCCTTAATCAGCCCCAGCATTTT. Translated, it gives CASSPGQGAILNQPQHF.

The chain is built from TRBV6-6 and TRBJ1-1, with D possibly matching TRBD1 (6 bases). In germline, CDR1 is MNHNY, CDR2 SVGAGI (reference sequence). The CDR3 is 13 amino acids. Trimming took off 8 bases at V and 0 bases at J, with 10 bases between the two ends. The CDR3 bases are TGTGCCAGCGGGGGCGGCTTGAACACTGAAGCTTTCTTT. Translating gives CASGGGLNTEAFF.

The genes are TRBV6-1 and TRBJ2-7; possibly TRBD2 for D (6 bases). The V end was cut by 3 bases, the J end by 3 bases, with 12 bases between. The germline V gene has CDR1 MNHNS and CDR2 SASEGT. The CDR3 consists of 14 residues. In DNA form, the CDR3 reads TGTGCCAGCAGTGAGTTTACTAGCATCTACGAGCAGTACTTC. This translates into CASSEFTSIYEQYF.

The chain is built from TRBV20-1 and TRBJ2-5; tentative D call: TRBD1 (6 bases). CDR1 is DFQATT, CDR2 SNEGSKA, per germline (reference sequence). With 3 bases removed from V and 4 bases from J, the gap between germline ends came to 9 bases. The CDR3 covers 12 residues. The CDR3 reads CSASSRGETQYF. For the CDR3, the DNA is TGCAGTGCTAGTAGCAGGGGAGAGACCCAGTACTTC.

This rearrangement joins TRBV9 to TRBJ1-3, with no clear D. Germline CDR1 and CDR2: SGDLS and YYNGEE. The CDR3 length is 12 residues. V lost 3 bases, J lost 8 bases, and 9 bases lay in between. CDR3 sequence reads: CASSAPRDTIYF. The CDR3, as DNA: TGTGCCAGCAGCGCACCCCGGGACACCATATATTTT.

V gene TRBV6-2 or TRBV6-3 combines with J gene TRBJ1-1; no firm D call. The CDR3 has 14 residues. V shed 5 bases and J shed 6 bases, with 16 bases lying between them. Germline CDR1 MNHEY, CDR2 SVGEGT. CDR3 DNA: TGTGCCAGCAGTGAGCGAAAGGCCTTGGCTGAAGCTTTCTTT. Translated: CASSERKALAEAFF.